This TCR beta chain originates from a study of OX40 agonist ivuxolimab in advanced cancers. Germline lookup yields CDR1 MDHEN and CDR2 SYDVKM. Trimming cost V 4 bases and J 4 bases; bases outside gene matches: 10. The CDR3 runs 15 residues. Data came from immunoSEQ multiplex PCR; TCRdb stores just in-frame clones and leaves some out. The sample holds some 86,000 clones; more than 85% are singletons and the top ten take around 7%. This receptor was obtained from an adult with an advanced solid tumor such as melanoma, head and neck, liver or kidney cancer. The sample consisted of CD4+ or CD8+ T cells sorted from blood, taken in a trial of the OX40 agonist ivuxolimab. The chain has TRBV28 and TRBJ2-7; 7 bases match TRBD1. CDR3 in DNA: TGTGCCAGCAGTTCCCCCCTTCCCAGGGGGTACGAGCAGTACTTC. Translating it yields CASSSPLPRGYEQYF.